This entry is about one TCR beta chain. As processed by the authors: The assay estimated nucleated cells by amplifying reference gene primers. This table comes from immunoSEQ multiplex PCR, and its TCRdb copy is limited to in-frame clones, with some not included. The V and J calls and clone size are taken from that table; D and trimming were inferred from the DNA. The table has some 110,000 clones, roughly 80% seen once. This record comes from a study of blood T cell repertoires in COVID-19. Study overall: Acute-phase and convalescent COVID-19 samples originated in the United States, Italy and Spain.

The sequencing sample was made of peripheral blood. The clonotype originates from a woman of 80 years or more with active or convalescent COVID-19.

The CDR3 DNA follows: TGTGCCAGCAGTGAATTGGGGGCAAGGTTTCGTGGTCAGCCCCAGCATTTT. Its translation: CASSELGARFRGQPQHF. V gene TRBV2 combines with J gene TRBJ1-5; tentative D call: TRBD1 (6 bases). Germline V lookup: CDR1 SNHLY, CDR2 FYNNEI. The CDR3 covers 17 residues. V was trimmed by 2 bases and J by 6 bases, leaving 20 bases between them.